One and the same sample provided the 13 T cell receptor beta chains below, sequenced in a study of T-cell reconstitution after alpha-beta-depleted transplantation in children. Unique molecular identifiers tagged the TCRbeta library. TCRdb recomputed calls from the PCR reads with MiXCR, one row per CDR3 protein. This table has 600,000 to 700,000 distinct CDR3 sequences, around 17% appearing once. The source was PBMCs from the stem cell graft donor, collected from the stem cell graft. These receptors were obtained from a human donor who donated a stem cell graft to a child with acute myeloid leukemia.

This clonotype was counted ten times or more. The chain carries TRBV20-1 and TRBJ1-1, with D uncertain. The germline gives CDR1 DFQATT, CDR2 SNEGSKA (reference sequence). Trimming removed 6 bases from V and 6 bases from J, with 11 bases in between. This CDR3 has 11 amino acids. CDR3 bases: TGCAGTGCCGCGCCCGGGGCTGAAGCTTTCTTT. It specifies CSAAPGAEAFF.

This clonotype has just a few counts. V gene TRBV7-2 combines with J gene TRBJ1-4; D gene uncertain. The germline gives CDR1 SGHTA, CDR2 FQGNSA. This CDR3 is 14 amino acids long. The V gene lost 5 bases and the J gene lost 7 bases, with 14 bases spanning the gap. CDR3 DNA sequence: TGTGCCAGCAGCCAAGGCAGAAGTACTGAAAAACTGTTTTTT. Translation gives CASSQGRSTEKLFF. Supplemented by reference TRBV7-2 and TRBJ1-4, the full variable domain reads GAGVSQSPSNKVTEKGKDVELRCDPISGHTALYWYRQSLGQGLEFLIYFQGNSAPDKSGLPSDRFSAERTGGSVSTLTIQRTQQEDSAVYLCASSQGRSTEKLFFGSGTQLSVL.

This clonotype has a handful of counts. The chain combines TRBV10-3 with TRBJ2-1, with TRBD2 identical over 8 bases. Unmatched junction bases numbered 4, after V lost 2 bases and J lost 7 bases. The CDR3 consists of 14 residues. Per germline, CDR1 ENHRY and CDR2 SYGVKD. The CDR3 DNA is TGTGCCATCAGTGAGATCGCGGGGGGAAATGAGCAGTTCTTC. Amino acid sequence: CAISEIAGGNEQFF.

CDR3 DNA: TGCAGTGCTAGTGTCTACGGGGGCGAGGGGGAGACCCAGTACTTC. Translated, it gives CSASVYGGEGETQYF. V gene TRBV20-1 combines with J gene TRBJ2-5; D may correspond to TRBD1 or TRBD2 (6 bases each). The CDR3 loop spans 15 amino acids. Germline loops: CDR1 DFQATT, CDR2 SNEGSKA (reference sequence). V lost 3 bases and J lost 5, with 19 bases in between.

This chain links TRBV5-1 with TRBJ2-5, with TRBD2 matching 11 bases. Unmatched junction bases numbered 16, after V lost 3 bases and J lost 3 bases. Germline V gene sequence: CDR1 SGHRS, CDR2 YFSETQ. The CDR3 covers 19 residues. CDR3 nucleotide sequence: TGCGCCAGCAGCTCCAGTGGGGTAGCGGGGGGGGACGTCGAAGAGACCCAGTACTTC. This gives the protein CASSSSGVAGGDVEETQYF.

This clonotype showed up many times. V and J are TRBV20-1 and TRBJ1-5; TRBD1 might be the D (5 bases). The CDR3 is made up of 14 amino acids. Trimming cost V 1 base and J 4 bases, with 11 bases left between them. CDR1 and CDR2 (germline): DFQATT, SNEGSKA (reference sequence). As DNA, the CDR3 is TGCAGTGCTAGAGCCTCAGGGATGAATCAGCCCCAGCATTTT. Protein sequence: CSARASGMNQPQHF.

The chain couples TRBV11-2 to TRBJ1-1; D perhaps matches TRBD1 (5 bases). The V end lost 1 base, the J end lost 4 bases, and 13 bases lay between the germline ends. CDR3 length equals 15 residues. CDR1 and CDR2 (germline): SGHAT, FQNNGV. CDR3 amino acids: CASSLVEGLGTEAFF. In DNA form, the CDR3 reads TGTGCCAGCAGCTTAGTGGAGGGGTTGGGCACTGAAGCTTTCTTT. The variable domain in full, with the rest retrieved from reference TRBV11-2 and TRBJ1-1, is EAGVAQSPRYKIIEKRQSVAFWCNPISGHATLYWYQQILGQGPKLLIQFQNNGVVDDSQLPKDRFSAERLKGVDSTLKIQPAKLEDSAVYLCASSLVEGLGTEAFFGQGTRLTVV.

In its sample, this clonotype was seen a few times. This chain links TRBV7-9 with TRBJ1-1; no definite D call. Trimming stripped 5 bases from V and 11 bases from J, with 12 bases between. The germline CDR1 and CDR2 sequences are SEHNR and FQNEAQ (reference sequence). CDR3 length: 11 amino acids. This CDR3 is CASSLDGGAFF. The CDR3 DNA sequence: TGTGCCAGCAGCCTGGATGGTGGGGCTTTCTTT.

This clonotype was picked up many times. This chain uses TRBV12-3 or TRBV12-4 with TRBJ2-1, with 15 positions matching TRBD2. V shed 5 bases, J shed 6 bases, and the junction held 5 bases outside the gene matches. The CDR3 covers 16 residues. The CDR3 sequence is CASSPRTSGGANEQFF. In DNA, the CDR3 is TGTGCCAGCAGTCCGCGGACTAGCGGGGGGGCCAATGAGCAGTTCTTC.

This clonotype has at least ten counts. The CDR3 DNA sequence: TGCGCCAGCAGTGAGTCTAACTGGCCCACAGATACGCAGTATTTT. Translated: CASSESNWPTDTQYF. The chain links TRBV10-1 to TRBJ2-3; D is ambiguous. Trimming removed 0 bases at V and 2 bases at J, with 9 bases between. There are 15 residues in the CDR3. The germline V gene encodes CDR1 WNHNN and CDR2 SYGVQD (reference sequence).

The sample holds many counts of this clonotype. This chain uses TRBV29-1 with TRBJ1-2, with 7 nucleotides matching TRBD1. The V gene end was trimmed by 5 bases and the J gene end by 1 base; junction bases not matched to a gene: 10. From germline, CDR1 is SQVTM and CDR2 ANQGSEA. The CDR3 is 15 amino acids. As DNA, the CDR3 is TGCAGCGTTCTGAAGACAGGGACGATTAACTATGGCTACACCTTC. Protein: CSVLKTGTINYGYTF.

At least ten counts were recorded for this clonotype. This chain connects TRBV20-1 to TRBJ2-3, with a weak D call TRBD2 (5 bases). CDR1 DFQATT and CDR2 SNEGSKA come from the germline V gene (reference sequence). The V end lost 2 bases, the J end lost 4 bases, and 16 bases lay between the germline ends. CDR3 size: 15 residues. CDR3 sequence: CSARKSEGVPDTQYF. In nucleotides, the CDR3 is TGCAGTGCTAGAAAGTCAGAGGGAGTTCCAGATACGCAGTATTTT.

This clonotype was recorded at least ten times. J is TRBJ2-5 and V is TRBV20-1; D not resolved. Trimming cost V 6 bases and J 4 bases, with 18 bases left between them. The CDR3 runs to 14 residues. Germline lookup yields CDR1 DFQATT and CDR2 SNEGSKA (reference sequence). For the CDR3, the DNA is TGCAGTGCCTCGAAACCGGGTCGAGGAGAGACCCAGTACTTC. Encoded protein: CSASKPGRGETQYF.